This T cell receptor beta chain derives from a study of post-analysis software for immune sequencing data. Study-level findings and limits: Several TRBV segments (TRBV5-6, TRBV5-1 and TRBV20-1 among them) occurred more frequently in patients than in controls. Compared with controls, patients showed significantly lower normalized Chao1 diversity.

A few counts support this clonotype. Its antigen is unknown. The V gene's germline CDR1 is SQVTM and CDR2 ANQGSEA. Trimming removed 5 bases at V and 5 bases at J, with 12 bases between. The CDR3 is 12 residues long. Carried by the TCR beta cDNA libraries were unique molecular identifiers. There were roughly 0.9 to 10 million T cells, and roughly 0.5 million cDNA molecules came from them. TCRdb itself ran the PCR reads through MiXCR, one entry per CDR3 protein. This table holds hundreds of thousands of distinct CDR3 sequences, 25% to 30% found once. The rearrangement uses TRBV29-1 and TRBJ1-2, with TRBD1 as a possible D gene (5 bases). The receptor's source is a girl under 18 with multiple sclerosis. The sample was blood. The CDR3 DNA reads as TGCAGCGTTTTCCCAGGGCGTTATGGCTACACCTTC. It yields the protein CSVFPGRYGYTF.